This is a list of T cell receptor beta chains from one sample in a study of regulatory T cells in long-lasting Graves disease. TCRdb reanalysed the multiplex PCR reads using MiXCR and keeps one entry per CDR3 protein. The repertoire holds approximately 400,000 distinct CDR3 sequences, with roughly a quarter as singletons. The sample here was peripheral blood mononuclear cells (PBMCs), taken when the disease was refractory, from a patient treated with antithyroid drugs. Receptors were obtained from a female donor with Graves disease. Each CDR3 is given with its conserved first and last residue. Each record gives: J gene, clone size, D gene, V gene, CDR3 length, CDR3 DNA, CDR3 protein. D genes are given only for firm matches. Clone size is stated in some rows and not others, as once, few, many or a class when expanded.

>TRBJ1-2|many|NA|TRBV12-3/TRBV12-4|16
TGTGCCAGCAGGAAAAACTACGGACAGTCTGACTATGGCTACACCTTC
CASRKNYGQSDYGYTF
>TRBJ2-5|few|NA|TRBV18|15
TGTGCCAGCTCACCAGAACAGGGCAGGATGGAGACCCAGTACTTC
CASSPEQGRMETQYF
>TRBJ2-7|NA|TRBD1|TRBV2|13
TGTGCCAGCAGTGCGAGGGGGCGGCTCGAGCAGTACTTC
CASSARGRLEQYF
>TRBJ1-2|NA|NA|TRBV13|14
TGTGCCAGCAGCGCCCACAGGAGCGGCTATGGCTACACCTTC
CASSAHRSGYGYTF
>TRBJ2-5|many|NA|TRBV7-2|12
TGTGCCAGCAGCCGCCCCGTTGAGACCCAGTACTTC
CASSRPVETQYF
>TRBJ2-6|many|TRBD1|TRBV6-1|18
TGTGCCAGCAGTCCCACTACCGGGACAGTCTCTGGGGCCAACGTCCTGACTTTC
CASSPTTGTVSGANVLTF
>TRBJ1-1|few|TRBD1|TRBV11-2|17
TGTGCCAGCAGCTTTGGGACAGGGGCCACAGGGGGAACTGAAGCTTTCTTT
CASSFGTGATGGTEAFF
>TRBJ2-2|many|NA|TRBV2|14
TGTGCCAGCACTCGGGCAGGGGGGGCCGGGGAGCTGTTTTTT
CASTRAGGAGELFF
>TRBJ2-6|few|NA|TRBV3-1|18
TGTGCCAGCAGCCGAGCGGGACAGTATAGCTCTGGGGCCAACGTCCTGACTTTC
CASSRAGQYSSGANVLTF
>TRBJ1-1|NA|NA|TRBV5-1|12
TGCGCCAGCAGATTAACAGACGGGAAAGCTTTCTTT
CASRLTDGKAFF
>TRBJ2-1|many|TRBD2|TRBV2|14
TGTGCCAGCAGGCCGGGACTATCCTACAATGAGCAGTTCTTC
CASRPGLSYNEQFF
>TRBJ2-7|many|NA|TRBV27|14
TGTGCCAGCAGTTTATCAGTAGCCTCCTACGAGCAGTACTTC
CASSLSVASYEQYF
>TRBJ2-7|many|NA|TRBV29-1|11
TGCAGCGTTGAATCGGGAAGCGAGCAGTACTTC
CSVESGSEQYF
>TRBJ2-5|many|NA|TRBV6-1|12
TGTGCCAGCAGTGAAGGGGGGGAGACCCAGTACTTC
CASSEGGETQYF
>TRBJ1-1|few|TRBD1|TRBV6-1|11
TGTGCCACCAAGGCGACAGGGGAGGCTTTCTTT
CATKATGEAFF
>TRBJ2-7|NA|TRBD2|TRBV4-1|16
TGCGCCAGCAGCCTTTCACCGGGACTAGCGGGAAACGAGCAGTACTTC
CASSLSPGLAGNEQYF
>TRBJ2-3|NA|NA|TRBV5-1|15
TGCGCCAGCAGCTTGTGGTCAGGGGGGACAGATACGCAGTATTTT
CASSLWSGGTDTQYF
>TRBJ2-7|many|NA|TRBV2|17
TGTGCCAGCAGATTCTCCCACGGGACACCAGAATCGTACGAGCAGTACTTC
CASRFSHGTPESYEQYF
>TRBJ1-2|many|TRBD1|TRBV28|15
TGTGCCAGCAGCGTACCGGATCACAGGGGATATGGCTACACCTTC
CASSVPDHRGYGYTF
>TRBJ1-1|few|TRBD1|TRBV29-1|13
TGCAGCGGAGGACAGGGAATAGCTACTGAAGCTTTCTTT
CSGGQGIATEAFF
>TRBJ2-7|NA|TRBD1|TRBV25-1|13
TGTGCCAGCAGGGGACAGCTCGTCTACGAGCAGTACTTC
CASRGQLVYEQYF
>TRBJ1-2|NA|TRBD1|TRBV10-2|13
TGCGCCAGCAGTGCAGACAGGGGGATCGGCTACACCTTC
CASSADRGIGYTF
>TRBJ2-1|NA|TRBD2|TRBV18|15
TGTGCCAGCTCACCACTAGCGGGGGAGGGCTATGAGCAGTTCTTC
CASSPLAGEGYEQFF
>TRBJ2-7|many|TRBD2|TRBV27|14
TGTGCCAGCAGTTTATTTCGGGGAGGGAACGAGCAGTACTTC
CASSLFRGGNEQYF
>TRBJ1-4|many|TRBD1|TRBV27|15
TGTGCCAGCAGTTTTTACAGGGGAAGCCCTGAAAAACTGTTTTTT
CASSFYRGSPEKLFF
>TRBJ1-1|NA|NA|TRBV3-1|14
TGTGCCAGCAGCCAAGGGGGGCGGAGCACTGAAGCTTTCTTT
CASSQGGRSTEAFF
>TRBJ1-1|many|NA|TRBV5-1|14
TGTGCCAGCAGTTCAGGTAGACTGAACACTGAAGCTTTCTTT
CASSSGRLNTEAFF
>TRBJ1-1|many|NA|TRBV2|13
TGTGCCAGCAGTGATTACCGGAACACTGAAGCTTTCTTT
CASSDYRNTEAFF
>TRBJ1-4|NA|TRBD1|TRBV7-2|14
TGTGCCAGCAGCCCCGACAGGGCGGTAGAAAAACTGTTTTTT
CASSPDRAVEKLFF
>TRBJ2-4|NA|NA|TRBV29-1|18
TGCAGCGTTTCCCTTGACCTGGCCCTAAAGGGAGCCAAAAACATTCAGTACTTC
CSVSLDLALKGAKNIQYF
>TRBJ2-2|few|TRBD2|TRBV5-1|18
TGCGCCAGCAGCCGCGGACTAGCGGGAGGGCCGGCTAGCGGGGAGCTGTTTTTT
CASSRGLAGGPASGELFF
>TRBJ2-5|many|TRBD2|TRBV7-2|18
TGTGCCAGCAGACTAGGGGGACTAGCGGGTACGAGCGGCGAGACCCAGTACTTC
CASRLGGLAGTSGETQYF
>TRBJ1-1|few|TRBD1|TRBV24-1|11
TGTGCCACCGGACAGGGAACTGAAGCTTTCTTT
CATGQGTEAFF
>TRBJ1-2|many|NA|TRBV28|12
TGTGCCAGCGCCATGGGGGCCTATGGCTACACCTTC
CASAMGAYGYTF
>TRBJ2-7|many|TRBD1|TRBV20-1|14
TGCAGTGCTAGACCTACGGACAGGCTTGGGGAGCAGTACTTC
CSARPTDRLGEQYF
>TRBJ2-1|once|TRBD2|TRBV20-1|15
TGCAGTGCTAGTCGTAATCGCGGGGGGTACAATGAGCAGTTCTTC
CSASRNRGGYNEQFF
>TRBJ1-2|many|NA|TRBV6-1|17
TGTGCCAGCACCCTTTTCGTACCCTACTCCTCTGGCTATGGCTACACCTTC
CASTLFVPYSSGYGYTF
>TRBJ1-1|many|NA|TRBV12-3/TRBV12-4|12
TGTGCCAGCAGTTCGGGCGGGACTGAAGCTTTCTTT
CASSSGGTEAFF
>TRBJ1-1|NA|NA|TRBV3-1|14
TGTGCCAGCAGCCAAGCCTCCAGGGGCACTGAAGCTTTCTTT
CASSQASRGTEAFF
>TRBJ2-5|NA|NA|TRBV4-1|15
TGCGCCAGCAGCCAAGACTCAAGGGCCCAAGAGACCCAGTACTTC
CASSQDSRAQETQYF
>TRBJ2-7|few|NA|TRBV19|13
TGTGCCAGTAGAAAGGCGGGGGCTTACGAGCAGTACTTC
CASRKAGAYEQYF
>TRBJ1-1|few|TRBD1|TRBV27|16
TGTGCCAGCAATCCCCGGGCCACAGGGGGCAGGACTGAAGCTTTCTTT
CASNPRATGGRTEAFF
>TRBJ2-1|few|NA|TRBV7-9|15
TGTGCCAGCAGCTTAAAAGTGAGCTCCTACAATGAGCAGTTCTTC
CASSLKVSSYNEQFF
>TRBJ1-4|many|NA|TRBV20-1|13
TGCAGTGCTAGAGTAACAGCTAATGAAAAACTGTTTTTT
CSARVTANEKLFF
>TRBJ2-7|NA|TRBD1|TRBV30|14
TGTGCCTGGAGTGTCCTGGACAGGGTGTACGAGCAGTACTTC
CAWSVLDRVYEQYF
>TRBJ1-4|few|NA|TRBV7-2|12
TGTGCCAGCAGCTTATCATGGGGGGAACTGTTTTTT
CASSLSWGELFF